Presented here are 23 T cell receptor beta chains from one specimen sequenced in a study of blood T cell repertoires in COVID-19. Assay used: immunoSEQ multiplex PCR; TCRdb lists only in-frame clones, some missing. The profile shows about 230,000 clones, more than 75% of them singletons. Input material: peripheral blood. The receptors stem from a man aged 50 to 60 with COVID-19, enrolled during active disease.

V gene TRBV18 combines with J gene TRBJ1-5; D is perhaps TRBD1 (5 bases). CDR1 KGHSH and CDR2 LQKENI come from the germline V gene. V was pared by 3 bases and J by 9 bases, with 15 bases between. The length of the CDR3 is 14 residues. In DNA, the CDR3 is TGTGCCAGCTCACCTTCGGGGGAGAGAGCGCCCCAGCATTTT. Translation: CASSPSGERAPQHF. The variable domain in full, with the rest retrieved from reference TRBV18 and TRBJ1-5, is NAGVMQNPRHLVRRRGQEARLRCSPMKGHSHVYWYRQLPEEGLKFMVYLQKENIIDESGMPKERFSAEFPKEGPSILRIQQVVRGDSAAYFCASSPSGERAPQHFGDGTRLSIL.

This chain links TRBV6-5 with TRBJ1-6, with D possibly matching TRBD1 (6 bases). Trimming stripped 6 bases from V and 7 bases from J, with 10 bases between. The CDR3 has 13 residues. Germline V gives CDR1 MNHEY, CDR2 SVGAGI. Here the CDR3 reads CASSRQENSPLHF. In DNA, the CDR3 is TGTGCCAGCAGCCGACAGGAAAATTCACCCCTCCACTTT.

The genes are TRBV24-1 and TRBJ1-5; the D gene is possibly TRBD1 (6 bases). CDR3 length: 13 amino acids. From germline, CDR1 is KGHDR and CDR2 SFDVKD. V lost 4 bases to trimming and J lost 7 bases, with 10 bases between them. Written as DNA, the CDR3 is TGTGCCACCAGTGAGCAGGGGTTACAGCCCCAGCATTTT. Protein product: CATSEQGLQPQHF.

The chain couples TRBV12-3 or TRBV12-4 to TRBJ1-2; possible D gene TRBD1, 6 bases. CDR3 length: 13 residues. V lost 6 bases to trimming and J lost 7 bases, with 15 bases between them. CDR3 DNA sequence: TGTGCCAGCAGGCTGGGGGGGGCTTTTGGCTACACCTTC. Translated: CASRLGGAFGYTF.

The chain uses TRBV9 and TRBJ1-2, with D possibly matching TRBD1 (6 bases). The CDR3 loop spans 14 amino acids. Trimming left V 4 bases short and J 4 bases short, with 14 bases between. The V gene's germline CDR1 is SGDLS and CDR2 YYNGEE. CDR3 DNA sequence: TGTGCCAGCAGCCAAGTACAGGGCTTCTATGGCTACACCTTC. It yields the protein CASSQVQGFYGYTF. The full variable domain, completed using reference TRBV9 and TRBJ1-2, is DSGVTQTPKHLITATGQRVTLRCSPRSGDLSVYWYQQSLDQGLQFLIQYYNGEERAKGNILERFSAQQFPDLHSELNLSSLELGDSALYFCASSQVQGFYGYTFGSGTRLTVV.

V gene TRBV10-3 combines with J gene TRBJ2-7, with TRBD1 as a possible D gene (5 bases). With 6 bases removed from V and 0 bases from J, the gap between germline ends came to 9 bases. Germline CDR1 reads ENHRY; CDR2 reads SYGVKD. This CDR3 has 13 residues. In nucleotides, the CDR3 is TGTGCCATCAGGACCGACAGCTCCTACGAGCAGTACTTC. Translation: CAIRTDSSYEQYF.

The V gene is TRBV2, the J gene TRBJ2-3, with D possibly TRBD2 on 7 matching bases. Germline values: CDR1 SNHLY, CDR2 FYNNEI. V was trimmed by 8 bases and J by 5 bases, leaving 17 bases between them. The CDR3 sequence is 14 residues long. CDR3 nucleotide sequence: TGTGCCAGCGCACAAAACGGGGGGCGAGATACGCAGTATTTT. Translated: CASAQNGGRDTQYF.

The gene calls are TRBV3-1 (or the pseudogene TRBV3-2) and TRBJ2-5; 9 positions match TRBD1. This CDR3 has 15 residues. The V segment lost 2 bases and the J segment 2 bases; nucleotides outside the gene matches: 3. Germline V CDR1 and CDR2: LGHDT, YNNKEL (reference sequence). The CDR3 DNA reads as TGTGCCAGCAGCCAACCCGGACAGGGGCAAGAGACCCAGTACTTC. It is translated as CASSQPGQGQETQYF.

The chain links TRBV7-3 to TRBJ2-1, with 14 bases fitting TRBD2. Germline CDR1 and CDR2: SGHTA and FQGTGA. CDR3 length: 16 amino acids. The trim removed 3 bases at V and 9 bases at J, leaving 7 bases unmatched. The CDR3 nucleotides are TGTGCCAGCAGCTTCCGAGGACTAGCGGGAGGTGGTGAGCAGTTCTTC. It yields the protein CASSFRGLAGGGEQFF.

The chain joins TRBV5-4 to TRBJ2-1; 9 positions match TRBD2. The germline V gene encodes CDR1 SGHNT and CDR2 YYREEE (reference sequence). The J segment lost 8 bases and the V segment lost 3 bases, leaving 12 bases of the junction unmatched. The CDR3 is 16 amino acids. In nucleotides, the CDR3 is TGTGCCAGCAGCTCCGCGGGGCGGGGGGGCGCGGATGAGCAGTTCTTC. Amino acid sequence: CASSSAGRGGADEQFF.

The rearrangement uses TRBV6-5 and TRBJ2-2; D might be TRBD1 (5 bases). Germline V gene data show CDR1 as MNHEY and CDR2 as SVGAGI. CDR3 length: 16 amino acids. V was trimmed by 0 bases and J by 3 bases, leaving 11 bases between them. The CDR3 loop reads CASSYSGRVDTGELFF. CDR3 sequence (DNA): TGTGCCAGCAGTTACTCGGGCAGGGTCGACACCGGGGAGCTGTTTTTT.

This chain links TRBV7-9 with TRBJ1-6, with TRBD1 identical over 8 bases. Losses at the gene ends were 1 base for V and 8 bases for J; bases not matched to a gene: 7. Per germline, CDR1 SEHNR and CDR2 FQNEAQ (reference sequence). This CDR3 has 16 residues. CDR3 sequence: CASSLGQGSLDSPLHF. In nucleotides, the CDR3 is TGTGCCAGCAGCTTAGGACAGGGGAGTTTGGATTCACCCCTCCACTTT.

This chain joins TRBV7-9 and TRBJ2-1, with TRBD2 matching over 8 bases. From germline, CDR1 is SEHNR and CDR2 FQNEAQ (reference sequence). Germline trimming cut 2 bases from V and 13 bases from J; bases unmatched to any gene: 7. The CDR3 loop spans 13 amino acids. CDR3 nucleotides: TGTGCCAGCAGCTTACATACGCGGGAGGCCCAGTTCTTC. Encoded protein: CASSLHTREAQFF.

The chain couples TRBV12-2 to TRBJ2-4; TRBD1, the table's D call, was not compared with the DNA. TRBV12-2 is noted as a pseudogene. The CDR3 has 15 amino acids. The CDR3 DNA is TGTGCAAGTCGGACTCACACAGGGTCCAAAAACATTCAGTACTTC. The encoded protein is CASRTHTGSKNIQYF.

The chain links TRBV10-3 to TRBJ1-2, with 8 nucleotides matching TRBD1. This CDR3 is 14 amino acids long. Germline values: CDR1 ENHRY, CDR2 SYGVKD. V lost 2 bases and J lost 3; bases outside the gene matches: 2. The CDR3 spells CAISEQGAHYGYTF. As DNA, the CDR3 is TGTGCCATCAGTGAGCAGGGGGCTCACTATGGCTACACCTTC.

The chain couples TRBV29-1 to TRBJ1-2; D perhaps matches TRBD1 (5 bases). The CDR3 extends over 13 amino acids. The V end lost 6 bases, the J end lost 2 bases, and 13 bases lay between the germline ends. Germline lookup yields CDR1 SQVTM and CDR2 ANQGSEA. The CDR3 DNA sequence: TGCAGCGTCCGGCGGGGCTTGAACTATGGCTACACCTTC. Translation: CSVRRGLNYGYTF.

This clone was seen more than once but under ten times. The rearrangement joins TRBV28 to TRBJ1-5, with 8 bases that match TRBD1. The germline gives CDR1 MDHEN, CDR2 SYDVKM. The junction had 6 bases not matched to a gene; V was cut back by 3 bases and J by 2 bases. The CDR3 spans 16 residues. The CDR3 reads CASSFDRGIRNQPQHF. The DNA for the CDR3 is TGTGCCAGCAGTTTTGACAGGGGAATCCGCAATCAGCCCCAGCATTTT.

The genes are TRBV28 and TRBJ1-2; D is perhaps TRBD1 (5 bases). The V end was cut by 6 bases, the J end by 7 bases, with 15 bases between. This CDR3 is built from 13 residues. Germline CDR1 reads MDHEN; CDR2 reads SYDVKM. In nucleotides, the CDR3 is TGTGCCAGCAGCTTGAACGGGGGGGTTGGCTACACCTTC. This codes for CASSLNGGVGYTF.

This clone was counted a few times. The CDR3 region is CASSEGLGLYGYTF. DNA for the CDR3: TGTGCCAGCAGTGAAGGGCTAGGTCTCTATGGCTACACCTTC. The chain links TRBV2 to TRBJ1-2; unclear D gene. The CDR3 runs to 14 residues. V was clipped by 1 base and J by 4 bases, with 10 bases between them. From germline, CDR1 is SNHLY and CDR2 FYNNEI.

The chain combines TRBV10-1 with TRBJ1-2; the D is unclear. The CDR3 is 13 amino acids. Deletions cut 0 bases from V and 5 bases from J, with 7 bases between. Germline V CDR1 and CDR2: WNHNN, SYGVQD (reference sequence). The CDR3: CASSESRDYGYTF. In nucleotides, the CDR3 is TGCGCCAGCAGTGAGTCGAGGGATTATGGCTACACCTTC.

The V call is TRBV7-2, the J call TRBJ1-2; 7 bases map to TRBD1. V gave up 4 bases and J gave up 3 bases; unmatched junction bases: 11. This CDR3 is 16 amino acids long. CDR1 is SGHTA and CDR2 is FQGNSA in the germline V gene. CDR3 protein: CASSSRQTGSYYGYTF. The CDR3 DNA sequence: TGTGCCAGCAGCTCGCGACAGACAGGGTCCTACTATGGCTACACCTTC.

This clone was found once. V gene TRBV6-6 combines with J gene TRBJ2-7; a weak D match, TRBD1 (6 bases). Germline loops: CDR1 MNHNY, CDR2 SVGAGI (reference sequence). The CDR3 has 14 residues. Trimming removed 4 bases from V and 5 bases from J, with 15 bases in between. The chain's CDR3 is CASSSGGGSDEQYF. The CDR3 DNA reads TGTGCCAGCAGTTCCGGTGGGGGCTCGGACGAGCAGTACTTC.

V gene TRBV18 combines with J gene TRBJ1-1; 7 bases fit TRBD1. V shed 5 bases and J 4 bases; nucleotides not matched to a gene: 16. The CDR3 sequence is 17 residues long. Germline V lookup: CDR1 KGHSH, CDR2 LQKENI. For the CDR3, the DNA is TGTGCCAGCTCATCAACTCAATTAGGGGGCGCGAGCACTGAAGCTTTCTTT. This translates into CASSSTQLGGASTEAFF.